This TCR beta chain was sequenced in a study of blood T cell repertoires in COVID-19. Sequenced by immunoSEQ multiplex PCR; TCRdb stores in-frame clones only, minus some. The sample holds tens of thousands of clones; about 85% are singletons and the top ten take around 7.5%. The V and J ends lost 4 bases and 2 bases respectively, with 16 bases between them. Germline loops: CDR1 LGHNA, CDR2 YSLEER. CDR3 length equals 16 residues. The source material was peripheral blood. The receptor's source is a man in his 70s with active COVID-19. V and J are TRBV4-3 and TRBJ2-3; weak D call: TRBD2 (6 bases). The CDR3 protein is CASSPSPGLDTDTQYF. CDR3 bases: TGCGCCAGCAGCCCCTCACCGGGACTTGACACAGATACGCAGTATTTT.